This entry lists 9 T cell receptor beta chains sequenced from one sample in a study of blood T cell repertoires in COVID-19. Repertoires were generated with immunoSEQ multiplex PCR, while TCRdb's copy carries only in-frame clones and drops some. Seen here are 75,000 to 100,000 clones, 60% to 85% observed once, and the top ten hold 8.5% to 10%. The sequencing sample was made of peripheral blood. The receptors derive from a woman aged 80 or older with acute or convalescent COVID-19.

This chain links TRBV6-5 with TRBJ2-1; 13 positions agree with TRBD2. Germline CDR1 is MNHEY and CDR2 is SVGAGI. There are 13 residues in the CDR3. The J segment lost 7 bases and the V segment lost 6 bases, leaving 0 bases of the junction unmatched. As DNA, the CDR3 is TGTGCCAGCAGGGGACTAGCGGGGAATGAGCAGTTCTTC. This codes for CASRGLAGNEQFF.

The chain combines TRBV5-1 with TRBJ2-3, with 7 nucleotides matching TRBD1. The CDR3 covers 16 residues. The V gene's germline CDR1 is SGHRS and CDR2 YFSETQ. V lost 4 bases and J lost 1; bases outside the gene matches: 9. CDR3 in amino acids: CASSPASGTGTDTQYF. CDR3 in DNA: TGCGCCAGCAGCCCGGCATCCGGGACAGGCACAGATACGCAGTATTTT.

V is TRBV11-2 and J is TRBJ2-1; TRBD2 is a possible D gene (7 bases). The CDR3 is made up of 15 amino acids. Trimming cost V 6 bases and J 2 bases, with 14 bases left between them. Germline assignment: CDR1 SGHAT and CDR2 FQNNGV. Written as DNA, the CDR3 is TGTGCCAGCAGTAAAGGGGGGGGCCCCTACAATGAGCAGTTCTTC. Its protein product is CASSKGGGPYNEQFF.

V and J are TRBV29-1 and TRBJ1-3; TRBD1 might be the D (6 bases). V dropped 2 bases and J dropped 2 bases, with 10 bases sitting between them. The CDR3 has 14 amino acids. The V gene's germline CDR1 is SQVTM and CDR2 ANQGSEA. This chain's CDR3 is CSVESNRAGNTIYF. In nucleotides, the CDR3 is TGCAGCGTTGAATCCAACAGGGCTGGAAACACCATATATTTT.

The chain is built from TRBV27 and TRBJ1-4; D unresolved. The length of the CDR3 is 13 residues. The V gene's germline CDR1 is MNHEY and CDR2 SMNVEV (reference sequence). V lost 11 bases to trimming and J lost 3 bases, with 13 bases between them. CDR3 nucleotides: TGTGCCTGTAGGAGGGCGTCTAATGAAAAACTGTTTTTT. Protein sequence: CACRRASNEKLFF.

By frequency in the sample, this clone is medium-sized. The gene calls are TRBV9 and TRBJ2-1; tentative D call: TRBD1 (6 bases). Germline lookup yields CDR1 SGDLS and CDR2 YYNGEE. The CDR3 length is 17 residues. V shed 1 base and J shed 0 bases, with 14 bases lying between them. CDR3 nucleotide sequence: TGTGCCAGCAGCGTACCTTCACAGGGTTTCTCCTACAATGAGCAGTTCTTC. Amino acid sequence: CASSVPSQGFSYNEQFF. The full variable domain, rest sourced from reference TRBV9 and TRBJ2-1, is DSGVTQTPKHLITATGQRVTLRCSPRSGDLSVYWYQQSLDQGLQFLIQYYNGEERAKGNILERFSAQQFPDLHSELNLSSLELGDSALYFCASSVPSQGFSYNEQFFGPGTRLTVL.

V is TRBV30 and J is TRBJ2-7; possibly TRBD2 for D (6 bases). V dropped 3 bases and J dropped 6 bases, with 21 bases sitting between them. The CDR3 has 15 amino acids. Germline assignment: CDR1 GTSNPN and CDR2 SVGIG (reference sequence). The CDR3 nucleotides read TGTGCCTGGAGCGACCCTCTAGGACTAATCGTCGAGCAGTACTTC. As protein: CAWSDPLGLIVEQYF. The whole variable domain, remainder taken from reference TRBV30 and TRBJ2-7, is SQTIHQWPATLVQPVGSPLSLECTVEGTSNPNLYWYRQAAGRGLQLLFYSVGIGQISSEVPQNLSASRPQDRQFILSSKKLLLSDSGFYLCAWSDPLGLIVEQYFGPGTRLTVT.

This clone was found once. The V call is TRBV7-8, the J call TRBJ2-3, with a tentative D call TRBD2 (5 bases). V gave up 6 bases and J gave up 0 bases, with 16 bases separating them. CDR3 length: 16 residues. In germline, CDR1 is SGHVS, CDR2 FQNEAQ. This chain's CDR3 is CASSLVGLTSTDTQYF. The CDR3 nucleotides read TGTGCCAGCAGTCTCGTCGGACTGACTAGCACAGATACGCAGTATTTT.

V and J are TRBV14 and TRBJ1-1, with D perhaps matching TRBD1 (6 bases). CDR1 and CDR2 from the germline V gene are SGHDN and FVKESK. The germline V and J ends were trimmed by 3 bases and 1 base, with 12 bases remaining between them. The CDR3 totals 15 residues. The CDR3 region is CASSHLGQPNTEAFF. CDR3 sequence (DNA): TGTGCCAGCAGCCATTTAGGACAGCCGAACACTGAAGCTTTCTTT.